These T cell receptor beta chains were read from a single sample in a study of CD8 T cells in acute hepatitis C reinfection. TCRdb's table, derived via immunoSEQ multiplex PCR, lists solely in-frame clones and lacks some. The sample records 30,000 to 40,000 clones, around nine tenths being singletons. Sequencing used naive CD8+ T cells from PBMCs. Receptors were obtained from a man aged 25-40 years with chronic hepatitis C. CDR3s include the opening cysteine and the closing phenylalanine or tryptophan. A D gene is named only where the DNA matches it firmly. Not every row has a clone size; where given, it reads once, few, many or a size class.

size,V,D,J,CDR3,DNA
.,TRBV10-2,.,TRBJ2-3,CASSDLLNTDTQYF,TGCGCCAGCAGTGACCTACTGAACACAGATACGCAGTATTTT
.,TRBV11-2,.,TRBJ2-1,CASSFFVAVTYNEQFF,TGTGCCAGCAGCTTTTTCGTGGCGGTGACTTACAATGAGCAGTTCTTC
once,TRBV9,.,TRBJ1-2,CASSGRRWADYGYTF,TGTGCCAGCAGCGGAAGAAGATGGGCAGACTATGGCTACACCTTC
.,TRBV5-6,TRBD1,TRBJ2-7,CASRSGPGQGSHEQYF,TGTGCCAGCCGAAGTGGACCGGGACAGGGGTCCCACGAGCAGTACTTC
.,TRBV23-1,.,TRBJ2-7,CASSQSGQPKRAYEQYF,TGCGCCAGCAGTCAATCCGGGCAGCCAAAACGAGCCTACGAGCAGTACTTC
.,TRBV5-5,.,TRBJ1-1,CASSVLGLEAFF,TGTGCCAGCAGCGTATTGGGCCTTGAAGCTTTCTTT
.,TRBV10-2,.,TRBJ2-7,CASSEYRGMDF,TGCGCCAGCAGTGAATATAGGGGTATGGACTTC
.,TRBV14,.,TRBJ1-5,CASSQGRNQPQHF,TGTGCCAGCAGCCAAGGCAGAAATCAGCCCCAGCATTTT
once,TRBV5-1,TRBD2,TRBJ2-7,CASQLAGAYEQYF,TGCGCCAGCCAACTAGCGGGAGCCTACGAGCAGTACTTC
.,TRBV5-1,.,TRBJ1-2,CASSLVADYGYTF,TGCGCCAGCAGCTTGGTGGCTGACTATGGCTACACCTTC
.,TRBV9,TRBD1,TRBJ2-7,CASSVGSGGSYEQYF,TGTGCCAGCAGCGTAGGGTCAGGGGGTAGCTACGAGCAGTACTTC
.,TRBV7-3,TRBD2,TRBJ2-1,CASSLTLAGGPREQFF,TGTGCCAGCAGCTTAACGCTAGCGGGGGGCCCGAGGGAGCAGTTCTTC
few,TRBV19,.,TRBJ2-7,CASSVSGEQYF,TGTGCCAGTAGTGTCTCCGGAGAGCAGTACTTC
.,TRBV27,TRBD1,TRBJ2-1,CATTDRVNEQFF,TGTGCCACCACAGACAGGGTCAATGAGCAGTTCTTC
.,TRBV7-9,.,TRBJ2-7,CASSLGLGAYEQYF,TGTGCCAGCAGCTTAGGACTCGGGGCCTACGAGCAGTACTTC
.,TRBV9,.,TRBJ2-7,CASSGTGNEQYF,TGTGCCAGCAGTGGAACAGGGAACGAGCAGTACTTC
.,TRBV19,.,TRBJ1-5,CASNLGHIQPQHF,TGTGCCAGTAATCTCGGACACATTCAGCCCCAGCATTTT
.,TRBV7-9,.,TRBJ2-7,CASSLEPNHEQYF,TGTGCCAGCAGCTTAGAACCTAACCACGAGCAGTACTTC
.,TRBV19,.,TRBJ1-1,CASSEREMNTEAFF,TGTGCCAGTTCGGAAAGGGAAATGAACACTGAAGCTTTCTTT
.,TRBV4-2,.,TRBJ2-7,CASSQGFEQYF,TGTGCCAGCAGCCAAGGTTTCGAGCAGTACTTC
.,TRBV29-1,.,TRBJ1-1,CSVAVGNTEAFF,TGCAGCGTCGCAGTGGGGAACACTGAAGCTTTCTTT
.,TRBV27,TRBD2,TRBJ2-1,CASSLLLAGQDEQFF,TGTGCCAGCAGTTTATTACTAGCGGGCCAGGATGAGCAGTTCTTC
.,TRBV11-2,.,TRBJ2-3,CASSLAGDTDTQYF,TGTGCCAGCAGCTTAGCGGGAGACACAGATACGCAGTATTTT